The T cell receptor beta chain described here comes from a study of CD8 T cells in Susac syndrome. CDR1 SQVTM and CDR2 ANQGSEA come from the germline V gene. Trimming shortened V by 6 bases and J by 6 bases, and 18 bases separated the two germline ends. The CDR3 runs to 13 residues. The authors reverse transcribed roughly 0.5 to 1 ug RNA with random hexamers. MiXCR, applied by TCRdb to the immunoSEQ multiplex PCR reads, yields one record per CDR3 protein. The repertoire holds under 20,000 distinct CDR3 sequences, with roughly 95% as singletons. Sequenced sample: CD8+ T cells from PBMCs. The chain uses TRBV29-1 and TRBJ2-7, with D perhaps TRBD1 or TRBD2 (5 bases each). The origin of this receptor is a human donor in good health. CDR3 bases: TGCAGCGTCGCCCGGGACGCTGGGCTCGAGCAGTACTTC. Residues: CSVARDAGLEQYF.